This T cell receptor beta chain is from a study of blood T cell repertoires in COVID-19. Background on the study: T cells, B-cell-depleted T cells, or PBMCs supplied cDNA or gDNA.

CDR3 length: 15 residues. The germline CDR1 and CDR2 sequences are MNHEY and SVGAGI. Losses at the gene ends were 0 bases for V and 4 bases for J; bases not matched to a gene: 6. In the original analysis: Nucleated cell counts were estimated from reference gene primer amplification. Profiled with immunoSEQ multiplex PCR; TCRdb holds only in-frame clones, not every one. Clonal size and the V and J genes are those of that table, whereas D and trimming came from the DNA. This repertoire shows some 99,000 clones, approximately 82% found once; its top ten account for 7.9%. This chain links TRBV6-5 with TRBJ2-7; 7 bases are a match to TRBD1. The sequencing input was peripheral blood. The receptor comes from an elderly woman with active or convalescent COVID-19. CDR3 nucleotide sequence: TGTGCCAGCAGTTACTCCCGAGGCAGGGGGTACGAGCAGTACTTC. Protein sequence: CASSYSRGRGYEQYF.